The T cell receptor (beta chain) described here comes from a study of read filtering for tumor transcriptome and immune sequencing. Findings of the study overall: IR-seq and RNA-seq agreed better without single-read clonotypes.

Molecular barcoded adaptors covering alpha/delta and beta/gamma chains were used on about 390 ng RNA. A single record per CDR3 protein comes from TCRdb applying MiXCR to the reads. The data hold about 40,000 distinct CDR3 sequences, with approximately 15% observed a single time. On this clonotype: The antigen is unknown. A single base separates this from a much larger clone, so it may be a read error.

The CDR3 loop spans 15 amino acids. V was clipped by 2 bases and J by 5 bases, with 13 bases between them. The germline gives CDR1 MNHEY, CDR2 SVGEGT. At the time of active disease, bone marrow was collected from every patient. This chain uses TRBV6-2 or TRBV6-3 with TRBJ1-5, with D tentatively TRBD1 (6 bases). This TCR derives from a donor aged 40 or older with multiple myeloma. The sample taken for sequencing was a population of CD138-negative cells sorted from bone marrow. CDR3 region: CASSYGGVGDQPQHF. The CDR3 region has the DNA TGTGCCAGCAGTTACGGGGGCGTTGGCGATCAGCCCCAGCATTTT.